The entry that follows covers one T cell receptor (beta chain) sequence. Its target is unknown. The record originates from a study of long-term antiretroviral therapy in people with HIV. Study outcomes and limitations: Pre-ART expanded clones dominated the repertoire at every time point. Relative to control repertoires, HIV repertoires exhibited narrower CDR3 length ranges.

Assay version v3.0 of immunoSEQ was used, and it was run at survey level. Data came from immunoSEQ multiplex PCR; TCRdb stores just in-frame clones and leaves some out. The repertoire holds about 17,000 clones, with approximately 91% as singletons. At least one PBMC sample before ART and at least two after were required. Trimming left V 4 bases short and J 9 bases short, with 21 bases between. Germline CDR1 SGHAT, CDR2 FQNNGV. The CDR3 is 16 amino acids. The V gene is TRBV11-2, the J gene TRBJ2-2; tentatively, D is TRBD2 (5 bases). The sequence was obtained from a woman in her forties with HIV. Material: unsorted PBMCs, obtained 0.6 years after starting antiretroviral therapy. CDR3 amino acids: CASSSGGVGPGRELFF. The DNA for the CDR3 is TGTGCCAGCAGCTCAGGAGGTGTGGGTCCGGGCCGGGAGCTGTTTTTT.